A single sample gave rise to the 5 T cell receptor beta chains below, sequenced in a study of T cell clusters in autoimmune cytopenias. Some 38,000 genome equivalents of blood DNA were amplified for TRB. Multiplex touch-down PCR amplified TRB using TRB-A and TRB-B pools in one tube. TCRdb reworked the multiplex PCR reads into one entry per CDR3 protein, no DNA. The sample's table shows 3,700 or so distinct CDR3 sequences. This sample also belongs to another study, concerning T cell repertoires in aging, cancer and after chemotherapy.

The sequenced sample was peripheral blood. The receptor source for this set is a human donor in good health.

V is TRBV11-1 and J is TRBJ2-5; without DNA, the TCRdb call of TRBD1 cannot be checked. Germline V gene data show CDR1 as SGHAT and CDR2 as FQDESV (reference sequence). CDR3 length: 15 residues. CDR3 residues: CASSPDRGHGETQYF. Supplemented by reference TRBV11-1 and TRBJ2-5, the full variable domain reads EAEVAQSPRYKITEKSQAVAFWCDPISGHATLYWYRQILGQGPELLVQFQDESVVDDSQLPKDRFSAERLKGVDSTLKIQPAELGDSAMYLCASSPDRGHGETQYFGPGTRLLVL.

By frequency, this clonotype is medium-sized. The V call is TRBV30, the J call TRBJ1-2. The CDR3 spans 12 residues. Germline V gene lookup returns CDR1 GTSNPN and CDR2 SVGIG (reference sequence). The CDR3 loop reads CAWSAGGYGYTF.

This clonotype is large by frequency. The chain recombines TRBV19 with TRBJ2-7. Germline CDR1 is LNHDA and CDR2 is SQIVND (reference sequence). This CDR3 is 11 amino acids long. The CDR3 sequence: CASSINYEQYF.

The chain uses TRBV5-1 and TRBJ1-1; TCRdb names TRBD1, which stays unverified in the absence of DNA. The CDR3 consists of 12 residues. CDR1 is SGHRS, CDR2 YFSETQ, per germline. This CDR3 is CASSLETGQAFF. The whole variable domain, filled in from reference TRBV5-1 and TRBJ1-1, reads KAGVTQTPRYLIKTRGQQVTLSCSPISGHRSVSWYQQTPGQGLQFLFEYFSETQRNKGNFPGRFSGRQFSNSRSEMNVSTLELGDSALYLCASSLETGQAFFGQGTRLTVV.

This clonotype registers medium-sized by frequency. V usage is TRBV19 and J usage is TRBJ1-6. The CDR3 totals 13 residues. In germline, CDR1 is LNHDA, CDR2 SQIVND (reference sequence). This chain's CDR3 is CASGDTLESPLHF.